These 20 T cell receptor beta chains share one sample of origin, sequenced in a study of blood T cell repertoires in COVID-19. TCRdb's copy holds only in-frame clones and misses some; the assay was immunoSEQ multiplex PCR. The data hold around 230,000 clones, with 85% observed a single time. Sequencing was carried out using peripheral blood. These receptors all come from a man in his forties or fifties with COVID-19, enrolled during active disease.

The chain is built from TRBV7-9 and TRBJ2-1, with TRBD2 matching over 10 bases. Germline lookup yields CDR1 SEHNR and CDR2 FQNEAQ (reference sequence). This CDR3 has 15 amino acids. J lost 2 bases, V lost 4 bases, and 2 bases had no gene match. The DNA for the CDR3 is TGTGCCAGCAGCTCACTAGCGGGAACCTACAATGAGCAGTTCTTC. Translated, it gives CASSSLAGTYNEQFF. The full variable domain, its missing parts supplied by reference TRBV7-9 and TRBJ2-1, is DTGVSQNPRHKITKRGQNVTFRCDPISEHNRLYWYRQTLGQGPEFLTYFQNEAQLEKSRLLSDRFSAERPKGSFSTLEIQRTEQGDSAMYLCASSSLAGTYNEQFFGPGTRLTVL.

The rearrangement links TRBV9 to TRBJ2-7, with D maybe TRBD1 (6 bases). The CDR3 has 13 amino acids. Germline lookup yields CDR1 SGDLS and CDR2 YYNGEE. Trimming left V 3 bases short and J 3 bases short, with 10 bases between. Here the CDR3 reads CASSAARGYEQYF. CDR3 bases: TGTGCCAGCAGCGCTGCCAGGGGCTACGAGCAGTACTTC.

This clone was seen more than once but under ten times. The chain is built from TRBV7-9 and TRBJ2-5; 8 bases align to TRBD2. V was clipped by 5 bases and J by 0 bases; unmatched bases: 5. Germline values: CDR1 SEHNR, CDR2 FQNEAQ (reference sequence). The CDR3 consists of 15 residues. The CDR3 sequence is CASSLSGTYQETQYF. In DNA, the CDR3 is TGTGCCAGCAGCCTTAGCGGGACGTACCAAGAGACCCAGTACTTC.

J is TRBJ2-6 and V is TRBV7-2; 7 bases are a match to TRBD1. Germline V gene sequence: CDR1 SGHTA, CDR2 FQGNSA. After removal of 5 bases from V and 0 bases from J, the junction contained 7 bases not matched to a gene. The CDR3 is 17 residues long. CDR3 nucleotide sequence: TGTGCCAGCAGCCAAGCCGGGACAGTCTCTGGGGCCAACGTCCTGACTTTC. Amino acid sequence: CASSQAGTVSGANVLTF. Using reference TRBV7-2 and TRBJ2-6 for the parts outside the CDR3, the full variable domain is GAGVSQSPSNKVTEKGKDVELRCDPISGHTALYWYRQSLGQGLEFLIYFQGNSAPDKSGLPSDRFSAERTGGSVSTLTIQRTQQEDSAVYLCASSQAGTVSGANVLTFGAGSRLTVL.

CDR3 coding DNA: TGTGCCAGCAGCCAAGATTATAACTATGGCTACACCTTC. Its protein product is CASSQDYNYGYTF. The J gene is TRBJ1-2, the V gene TRBV3-1 (or the pseudogene TRBV3-2); D is ambiguous. There are 13 residues in the CDR3. From germline, CDR1 is LGHDT and CDR2 YNNKEL (reference sequence). V was clipped by 0 bases and J by 1 base, with 3 bases between them.

V and J are TRBV6-5 and TRBJ2-7, with unresolved D. The CDR3 is made up of 15 amino acids. Germline CDR1 and CDR2: MNHEY and SVGAGI. The V end was cut by 2 bases, the J end by 6 bases, with 17 bases between. The CDR3 nucleotides read TGTGCCAGCAGTTACGGCGACGAGGTCACCTCCGAGCAGTACTTC. Its translation: CASSYGDEVTSEQYF.

V gene TRBV7-9 combines with J gene TRBJ2-7, with 8 bases matching TRBD1. V trimming: 5 bases; J trimming: 1 base; junction bases outside the gene matches: 4. The length of the CDR3 is 14 residues. The V gene's germline CDR1 is SEHNR and CDR2 FQNEAQ (reference sequence). The CDR3 DNA is TGTGCCAGCAGCGGGGACAGGAGATCCTACGAGCAGTACTTC. It encodes CASSGDRRSYEQYF.

This clone has a handful of counts. V usage is TRBV24-1 and J usage is TRBJ2-1; 8 bases are shared with TRBD2. Germline-derived CDR1 and CDR2 are KGHDR and SFDVKD. The CDR3 consists of 17 residues. Trimming cost V 1 base and J 6 bases; bases outside gene matches: 10. CDR3 nucleotide sequence: TGTGCCACCAGTGATTTCCGGGGGGGCATTACGGGCAATGAGCAGTTCTTC. It encodes CATSDFRGGITGNEQFF.

The DNA of the CDR3 is TGTGCCAGCAGCCAAGCGGGGGGGTTCCAAGAGACCCAGTACTTC. It encodes CASSQAGGFQETQYF. The J gene is TRBJ2-5, the V gene TRBV4-2, with TRBD2 matching 8 bases. Trimming cost V 1 base and J 1 base; bases outside gene matches: 2. The CDR3 extends over 15 amino acids. Looked up from germline, CDR1 is LGHNA and CDR2 is YNFKEQ.

For this clone: In the same sample, other DNA sequences code for this CDR3. The chain uses TRBV6-5 and TRBJ1-5; D remains ambiguous. The CDR3 loop spans 13 amino acids. Per the germline V gene, CDR1 is MNHEY and CDR2 is SVGAGI. V lost 5 bases, J lost 4 bases, and 9 bases lay in between. CDR3 bases: TGTGCCAGCAGTACCGGGTTAAATCAGCCCCAGCATTTT. This gives the protein CASSTGLNQPQHF.

CDR3 DNA: TGTGCCAGCAAGGGCGGGTGGCAAGAGACCCAGTACTTC. Translation: CASKGGWQETQYF. The V gene is TRBV2, the J gene TRBJ2-5, with D possibly matching TRBD2 (5 bases). Trimming pared 7 bases from V and 2 bases from J, leaving 11 bases between. CDR1 is SNHLY, CDR2 FYNNEI, per germline. The CDR3 is 13 residues long.

This sequence joins TRBV7-2 and TRBJ1-2, with 10 nucleotides matching TRBD1. Germline-derived CDR1 and CDR2 are SGHTA and FQGNSA. V shed 8 bases and J 4 bases; nucleotides not matched to a gene: 10. The CDR3 extends over 15 amino acids. CDR3 nucleotide sequence: TGTGCCAGCGTACCCGACAGGGGGCAAGGCTATGGCTACACCTTC. Its protein product is CASVPDRGQGYGYTF.

This clone has just one count. The chain has TRBV24-1 and TRBJ1-5, with D maybe TRBD1 (6 bases). The CDR3 covers 16 residues. Trimming removed 9 bases at V and 2 bases at J, with 19 bases between. The germline gives CDR1 KGHDR, CDR2 SFDVKD. For the CDR3, the DNA is TGTGCCACCCAAGAACAGGGCCCAGGGGGCAATCAGCCCCAGCATTTT. As protein: CATQEQGPGGNQPQHF.

The CDR3 DNA reads TGTGCCAGCAGCGTAGATGTGACAGGGAATGAAAAACTGTTTTTT. Translation gives CASSVDVTGNEKLFF. This chain connects TRBV9 to TRBJ1-4, with 7 nucleotides matching TRBD1. CDR3 size: 15 residues. The junction had 4 bases not matched to a gene; V was cut back by 0 bases and J by 5 bases. In germline, CDR1 is SGDLS, CDR2 YYNGEE. Based on the CDR3 plus reference TRBV9 and TRBJ1-4, the full variable domain is DSGVTQTPKHLITATGQRVTLRCSPRSGDLSVYWYQQSLDQGLQFLIQYYNGEERAKGNILERFSAQQFPDLHSELNLSSLELGDSALYFCASSVDVTGNEKLFFGSGTQLSVL.

The gene calls are TRBV11-3 and TRBJ2-2, with D perhaps matching TRBD1 (6 bases). Trimming took off 4 bases at V and 8 bases at J, with 14 bases between the two ends. Germline V gene lookup returns CDR1 SGHNT and CDR2 YENEEA. The CDR3 is 14 amino acids. CDR3 protein: CASSSGQPRGELFF. CDR3 nucleotide sequence: TGTGCCAGCAGCTCAGGACAGCCCCGGGGGGAGCTGTTTTTT.

The chain recombines TRBV6-5 with TRBJ2-7; 8 nucleotides agree with TRBD1. The germline V gene encodes CDR1 MNHEY and CDR2 SVGAGI. This CDR3 has 14 amino acids. The V segment lost 5 bases and the J segment 5 bases; nucleotides outside the gene matches: 8. The CDR3, as DNA: TGTGCCAGCAGTCGGACAGGGCTTGGCGACGAGCAGTACTTC. Residues: CASSRTGLGDEQYF.

The chain recombines TRBV27 with TRBJ1-5, with D uncertain. This CDR3 spans 15 amino acids. Germline V CDR1 and CDR2: MNHEY, SMNVEV (reference sequence). Trimming stripped 5 bases from V and 4 bases from J, with 15 bases between. For the CDR3, the DNA is TGTGCCAGCAGTCCTATCCCCGGGTCTAATCAGCCCCAGCATTTT. Its protein product is CASSPIPGSNQPQHF.

The CDR3, as DNA: TGTGCCAGCAGCGGTCGGACAGGGACCTCTGGAAACACCATATATTTT. Protein sequence: CASSGRTGTSGNTIYF. The chain recombines TRBV9 with TRBJ1-3; 8 bases line up with TRBD1. This CDR3 has 16 residues. Germline V lookup: CDR1 SGDLS, CDR2 YYNGEE. After removal of 3 bases from V and 0 bases from J, the junction contained 5 bases not matched to a gene.

This clone showed up just once. This chain's CDR3 is CASSTPGILSYEQYF. The DNA of the CDR3 is TGTGCCAGCAGCACTCCAGGGATACTCTCCTACGAGCAGTACTTC. This chain links TRBV7-2 with TRBJ2-7; D perhaps matches TRBD1 (5 bases). The CDR3 is 15 amino acids. CDR1 and CDR2 from the germline V gene are SGHTA and FQGNSA. Deletions cut 5 bases from V and 0 bases from J, with 14 bases between.

This clone was found once. V usage is TRBV21-1 and J usage is TRBJ2-7; the DNA was not used to check the table's D call, TRBD2. TRBV21-1 is flagged as a pseudogene. The CDR3 is 20 residues long. In DNA, the CDR3 is TGTGCCAGCAGCAAAGTAAGGCCGGGACTTCCGATACCCATTACCTACGAGCAGTACTTC. It codes for CASSKVRPGLPIPITYEQYF.